The text below deals with one TCR beta chain. No antigen is known for it. Base qualities are not recorded, but no much larger clone differs from it by a single base. Collaborating institutions collected whole blood in K2EDTA tubes following their own protocols. For TCRbeta analysis, collaborator samples were shipped as frozen whole blood, as isolated PBMCs, or as DNA extracted from either sample type. The source of the sample is a study of blood T cell repertoires in COVID-19 (TCRdb year 2020). Looking at the study overall: Collaborator samples came from the United States, Italy and Spain and covered acute and convalescent phases of COVID-19. The prospective study material was composed of cDNA or gDNA derived from T cells, B-cell-depleted T cells, or PBMCs. Deeply sampled blood TCRbeta repertoires from subjects exposed to, actively infected with, or recovered from COVID-19 were included in the dataset. A freely available public database, intended as a resource for researchers studying the immune response to SARS-CoV-2, is where the repertoires were released. Samples came from the ongoing ImmuneRACE study (first 160 participants) plus 1,254 subjects from 6 global collaborators. A de-identified subject ID, COVID-19 status, age in years and sex were almost always included in the sample metadata. HLA class I and class II types, where available, came from metadata supplied by the sample provider rather than from assay-based typing. Findings and caveats that apply to the study as a whole: The amount of clinical and demographic metadata varied by source and participant and was provided uncurated.

TCRbeta CDR3 regions were amplified from genomic DNA by means of the immunoSEQ Assay, a bias-controlled multiplex PCR. The original pipeline was this. The number of nucleated cells in each sample was estimated by amplification of reference gene primers within the assay. To quantify the absolute abundance of each unique TCRbeta CDR3 rearrangement, sequence reads were collapsed and filtered. Productive Simpson clonality was computed per sample as the square root of Simpson's diversity index over productive rearrangements. TCRdb provides this immuneACCESS table in a form limited to in-frame rearrangements. Some clones are lacking; in checked studies, under half of them reflect an unresolved V gene, and why the rest are absent is not known. D and trimming were read from the DNA, whereas the V and J calls and clone size are those reported in that table. The sample contains tens of thousands of clones, approximately 86% of them found a single time. The ten largest clones take up 25% to 35% of the sample.

The CDR3 measures 14 amino acids from cysteine to phenylalanine. CDR3 DNA is the only sequence kept; it has 42 bases, read in frame from the first base. Based on the germline V gene (reference sequence), the CDR1 and CDR2 sequences are SGHKS and YYEKEE. V is shortened by 0 bases, J by 7 bases, and the region joining them spans 13 bases. The receptor's source is a woman aged 80 or older with acute or convalescent COVID-19. Recombination linked TRBV5-5 to TRBJ1-2, and possibly TRBD1, on 5 matching bases. Sequenced input: peripheral blood. In nucleotide form, the sequence is TGTGCCAGCAGCTTGGTCGGCCCAGGGCCTGGCTACACCTTC. The translation is CASSLVGPGPGYTF.